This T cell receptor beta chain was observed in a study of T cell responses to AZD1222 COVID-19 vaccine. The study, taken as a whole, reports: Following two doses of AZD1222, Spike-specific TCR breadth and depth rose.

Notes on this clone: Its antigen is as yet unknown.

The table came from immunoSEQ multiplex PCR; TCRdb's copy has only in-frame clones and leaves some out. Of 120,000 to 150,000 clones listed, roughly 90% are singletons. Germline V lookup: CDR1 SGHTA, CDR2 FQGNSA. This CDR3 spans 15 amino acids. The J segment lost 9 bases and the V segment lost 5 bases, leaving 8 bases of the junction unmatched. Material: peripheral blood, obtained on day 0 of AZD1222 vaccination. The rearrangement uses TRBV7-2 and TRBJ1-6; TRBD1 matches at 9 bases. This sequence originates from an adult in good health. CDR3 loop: CASSAYPGQGSPLHF. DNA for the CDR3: TGTGCCAGCAGCGCCTACCCGGGACAGGGTTCACCCCTCCACTTT.